A selection of T cell receptor beta chains follows, all from one sample in a study of cytomegalovirus exposure and HLA in healthy donors. Generated by immunoSEQ multiplex PCR, the TCRdb table keeps only in-frame clones and is missing some. The profile shows about 160,000 clones, under 80% of them singletons. The sample comprised PBMCs. The receptor set was obtained from a woman in her twenties or thirties in good health and CMV-seronegative. Each CDR3 is given with its conserved first and last residue. The D gene is left open where the match is weak. A clone size is listed for some rows: how often the clone was seen (once, few, many), or a class if it is expanded.

clone_size: .
v_call: TRBV27
d_call: TRBD1
j_call: TRBJ1-6
cdr3_aa: CASTRTGLGSPLHF
cdr3_nt: TGTGCCAGCACCAGGACAGGGTTAGGTTCACCCCTCCACTTT

clone_size: few
v_call: TRBV18
d_call: .
j_call: TRBJ2-5
cdr3_aa: CASSPSRETQYF
cdr3_nt: TGTGCCAGCTCACCAAGCCGAGAGACCCAGTACTTC

clone_size: .
v_call: TRBV7-2
d_call: .
j_call: TRBJ1-2
cdr3_aa: CASSLGQRYGYTF
cdr3_nt: TGTGCCAGCAGCTTAGGACAACGCTATGGCTACACCTTC

clone_size: .
v_call: TRBV18
d_call: .
j_call: TRBJ2-1
cdr3_aa: CASSPVGYNEQFF
cdr3_nt: TGTGCCAGCTCACCGGTCGGCTACAATGAGCAGTTCTTC

clone_size: .
v_call: TRBV4-1
d_call: TRBD1
j_call: TRBJ1-1
cdr3_aa: CASSQGGNRGKGTEAFF
cdr3_nt: TGCGCCAGCAGCCAAGGTGGGAACAGGGGGAAAGGCACTGAAGCTTTCTTT

clone_size: .
v_call: TRBV15
d_call: TRBD2
j_call: TRBJ2-1
cdr3_aa: CATRRPGGPYNEQFF
cdr3_nt: TGTGCCACCAGGAGGCCGGGGGGGCCCTACAATGAGCAGTTCTTC

clone_size: .
v_call: TRBV9
d_call: .
j_call: TRBJ1-2
cdr3_aa: CASSPKSGQLHYGYTF
cdr3_nt: TGTGCCAGCAGCCCGAAGAGCGGACAGCTCCACTATGGCTACACCTTC

clone_size: few
v_call: TRBV27
d_call: .
j_call: TRBJ1-5
cdr3_aa: CASSEFMLWPQHF
cdr3_nt: TGTGCCAGCTCCGAGTTTATGCTATGGCCCCAGCATTTT

clone_size: few
v_call: TRBV5-1
d_call: TRBD2
j_call: TRBJ2-5
cdr3_aa: CASSPNLAGEQETQYF
cdr3_nt: TGCGCCAGCAGCCCTAACCTAGCGGGGGAACAAGAGACCCAGTACTTC

clone_size: .
v_call: TRBV9
d_call: .
j_call: TRBJ1-4
cdr3_aa: CASSVRTREDEKLFF
cdr3_nt: TGTGCCAGCAGCGTAAGAACTAGGGAGGACGAAAAACTGTTTTTT

clone_size: .
v_call: TRBV19
d_call: TRBD1
j_call: TRBJ1-1
cdr3_aa: CASRGRDRVPSSTEAFF
cdr3_nt: TGTGCCAGTAGAGGCCGGGACAGGGTCCCGTCGAGCACTGAAGCTTTCTTT

clone_size: .
v_call: TRBV5-4
d_call: .
j_call: TRBJ2-7
cdr3_aa: CASSTAGTLLGEQYF
cdr3_nt: TGTGCCAGCAGCACCGCCGGGACACTCCTGGGTGAGCAGTACTTC

clone_size: .
v_call: TRBV4-1
d_call: .
j_call: TRBJ1-4
cdr3_aa: CASSLTATNEKLFF
cdr3_nt: TGCGCCAGCAGCTTAACAGCAACTAATGAAAAACTGTTTTTT

clone_size: .
v_call: TRBV7-2
d_call: .
j_call: TRBJ1-3
cdr3_aa: CASSKQGHTAGNTIYF
cdr3_nt: TGTGCCAGCAGCAAACAGGGACATACGGCTGGAAACACCATATATTTT

clone_size: .
v_call: TRBV11-2
d_call: .
j_call: TRBJ2-3
cdr3_aa: CASSSAATDTQYF
cdr3_nt: TGTGCCAGCAGCTCCGCGGCCACAGATACGCAGTATTTT

clone_size: .
v_call: TRBV29-1
d_call: .
j_call: TRBJ2-1
cdr3_aa: CSAGGSSYNEQFF
cdr3_nt: TGCAGCGCTGGGGGGAGCTCCTACAATGAGCAGTTCTTC

clone_size: .
v_call: TRBV2
d_call: .
j_call: TRBJ1-4
cdr3_aa: CASRYQVTPGELFF
cdr3_nt: TGTGCCAGCAGGTACCAGGTGACCCCGGGGGAACTGTTTTTT

clone_size: .
v_call: TRBV28
d_call: TRBD1
j_call: TRBJ1-2
cdr3_aa: CASSTQPGTAYGYTF
cdr3_nt: TGTGCCAGCAGTACCCAGCCCGGGACAGCCTATGGCTACACCTTC

clone_size: .
v_call: TRBV2
d_call: TRBD1
j_call: TRBJ2-1
cdr3_aa: CASGGTGAVNEQFF
cdr3_nt: TGTGCCAGCGGAGGGACAGGGGCGGTCAATGAGCAGTTCTTC

clone_size: .
v_call: TRBV7-8
d_call: TRBD2
j_call: TRBJ2-3
cdr3_aa: CASSLDRGGGTDTQYF
cdr3_nt: TGTGCCAGCAGCTTAGACCGGGGCGGGGGTACAGATACGCAGTATTTT

clone_size: .
v_call: TRBV6-1
d_call: TRBD1
j_call: TRBJ1-5
cdr3_aa: CASSDRGYSNQPQHF
cdr3_nt: TGTGCCAGCAGTGACAGGGGGTATAGCAATCAGCCCCAGCATTTT

clone_size: few
v_call: TRBV2
d_call: TRBD1
j_call: TRBJ1-1
cdr3_aa: CASVRQGNTEAFF
cdr3_nt: TGTGCCAGCGTCCGACAGGGAAACACTGAAGCTTTCTTT

clone_size: .
v_call: TRBV6-5
d_call: .
j_call: TRBJ1-1
cdr3_aa: CASSYSVGVASEAFF
cdr3_nt: TGTGCCAGCAGTTACTCCGTCGGGGTAGCGTCTGAAGCTTTCTTT

clone_size: .
v_call: TRBV7-2
d_call: TRBD1
j_call: TRBJ1-5
cdr3_aa: CASSSGQGPMAQHF
cdr3_nt: TGTGCCAGCAGCTCGGGACAGGGGCCGATGGCCCAGCATTTT

clone_size: .
v_call: TRBV30
d_call: .
j_call: TRBJ2-7
cdr3_aa: CAWSVGDEQYF
cdr3_nt: TGTGCCTGGAGTGTAGGGGACGAGCAGTACTTC

clone_size: .
v_call: TRBV11-2
d_call: TRBD1
j_call: TRBJ2-7
cdr3_aa: CASSPGTGILYEQYF
cdr3_nt: TGTGCCAGCAGCCCCGGGACAGGGATTCTGTACGAGCAGTACTTC

clone_size: few
v_call: TRBV28
d_call: .
j_call: TRBJ1-4
cdr3_aa: CASSSRLSATNEKLFF
cdr3_nt: TGTGCCAGCAGTTCCCGACTGAGTGCAACTAATGAAAAACTGTTTTTT

clone_size: .
v_call: TRBV5-5
d_call: .
j_call: TRBJ1-3
cdr3_aa: CASSLTTGFLSGNTIYF
cdr3_nt: TGTGCCAGCAGTTTGACGACAGGCTTCCTCTCTGGAAACACCATATATTTT

clone_size: .
v_call: TRBV5-4
d_call: TRBD1
j_call: TRBJ1-2
cdr3_aa: CASSWTGGLKDGYTF
cdr3_nt: TGTGCCAGCAGCTGGACAGGGGGCCTTAAAGATGGCTACACCTTC

clone_size: .
v_call: TRBV18
d_call: .
j_call: TRBJ1-2
cdr3_aa: CASTNREGYTF
cdr3_nt: TGTGCCAGCACGAACAGGGAAGGCTACACCTTC

clone_size: .
v_call: TRBV11-2
d_call: .
j_call: TRBJ2-7
cdr3_aa: CASSLPSVTYEQYF
cdr3_nt: TGTGCCAGCAGCTTACCTAGCGTCACCTACGAGCAGTACTTC

clone_size: .
v_call: TRBV6-1
d_call: .
j_call: TRBJ2-7
cdr3_aa: CASSETGFPSYEQYF
cdr3_nt: TGTGCCAGCAGTGAGACAGGCTTTCCCTCCTACGAGCAGTACTTC

clone_size: few
v_call: TRBV20-1
d_call: .
j_call: TRBJ1-1
cdr3_aa: CSARHHEAFF
cdr3_nt: TGCAGTGCCAGGCACCATGAAGCTTTCTTT

clone_size: .
v_call: TRBV19
d_call: .
j_call: TRBJ1-5
cdr3_aa: CASNPGAVGNQPQHF
cdr3_nt: TGTGCCAGCAACCCAGGGGCAGTAGGAAATCAGCCCCAGCATTTT

clone_size: .
v_call: TRBV14
d_call: .
j_call: TRBJ2-5
cdr3_aa: CASGLRETQYF
cdr3_nt: TGTGCCAGCGGCCTACGGGAGACCCAGTACTTC

clone_size: .
v_call: TRBV5-1
d_call: .
j_call: TRBJ1-1
cdr3_aa: CASSLIREAEAFF
cdr3_nt: TGCGCCAGCAGCTTGATACGGGAGGCTGAAGCTTTCTTT

clone_size: .
v_call: TRBV2
d_call: .
j_call: TRBJ1-2
cdr3_aa: CAGHAGPPNYGYTF
cdr3_nt: TGTGCCGGACATGCAGGGCCGCCTAACTATGGCTACACCTTC

clone_size: .
v_call: TRBV27
d_call: TRBD1
j_call: TRBJ1-6
cdr3_aa: CASSPTGESPLHF
cdr3_nt: TGTGCCAGCAGCCCTACAGGGGAATCACCCCTCCACTTT

clone_size: .
v_call: TRBV5-1
d_call: TRBD2
j_call: TRBJ2-7
cdr3_aa: CASSLPLAGAYEQYF
cdr3_nt: TGCGCCAGCAGCTTGCCACTAGCGGGGGCCTACGAGCAGTACTTC

clone_size: few
v_call: TRBV19
d_call: TRBD1
j_call: TRBJ1-2
cdr3_aa: CASSIDSNRGIDGYTF
cdr3_nt: TGTGCCAGTAGTATAGATTCGAACAGGGGGATCGATGGCTACACCTTC

clone_size: .
v_call: TRBV6-5
d_call: TRBD1
j_call: TRBJ1-1
cdr3_aa: CASSYGTGNTEAFF
cdr3_nt: TGTGCCAGCAGTTACGGGACAGGGAACACTGAAGCTTTCTTT

clone_size: .
v_call: TRBV23-1
d_call: .
j_call: TRBJ2-4
cdr3_aa: CASSQSRAGAGSIQYF
cdr3_nt: TGCGCCAGCAGTCAATCGAGGGCAGGGGCAGGGAGCATTCAGTACTTC

clone_size: .
v_call: TRBV5-1
d_call: .
j_call: TRBJ2-5
cdr3_aa: CASSLAVDSGVETQYF
cdr3_nt: TGCGCCAGCAGCTTGGCCGTGGACAGTGGAGTGGAGACCCAGTACTTC

clone_size: .
v_call: TRBV10-3
d_call: .
j_call: TRBJ2-7
cdr3_aa: CAISAQGYEQYF
cdr3_nt: TGTGCCATCAGTGCCCAGGGGTACGAGCAGTACTTC

clone_size: .
v_call: TRBV2
d_call: .
j_call: TRBJ1-2
cdr3_aa: CASSYLTYGYTF
cdr3_nt: TGTGCCAGCAGCTACCTTACCTATGGCTACACCTTC

clone_size: .
v_call: TRBV6-6
d_call: .
j_call: TRBJ2-7
cdr3_aa: CASSSTYEQYF
cdr3_nt: TGTGCCAGCAGTTCCACCTACGAGCAGTACTTC

clone_size: few
v_call: TRBV28
d_call: .
j_call: TRBJ1-3
cdr3_aa: CASSLPGGVGNTIYF
cdr3_nt: TGTGCCAGCAGTTTACCCGGGGGGGTTGGAAACACCATATATTTT

clone_size: .
v_call: TRBV9
d_call: TRBD1
j_call: TRBJ1-2
cdr3_aa: CASSRGGQLYGYTF
cdr3_nt: TGTGCCAGCAGCAGAGGGGGACAGCTCTATGGCTACACCTTC

clone_size: .
v_call: TRBV7-2
d_call: .
j_call: TRBJ2-1
cdr3_aa: CASSPLGGSYNEQFF
cdr3_nt: TGTGCCAGCAGCCCCCTGGGCGGGTCCTACAATGAGCAGTTCTTC

clone_size: .
v_call: TRBV27
d_call: .
j_call: TRBJ1-1
cdr3_aa: CASSLIVNTEAFF
cdr3_nt: TGTGCCAGCAGTTTAATAGTCAACACTGAAGCTTTCTTT

clone_size: .
v_call: TRBV5-6
d_call: TRBD1
j_call: TRBJ1-6
cdr3_aa: CASSPRDRLSLTPLHF
cdr3_nt: TGTGCCAGCAGCCCCCGGGACAGGCTCTCCCTGACGCCCCTCCACTTT

clone_size: .
v_call: TRBV9
d_call: .
j_call: TRBJ2-6
cdr3_aa: CASSVAGSGANVLTF
cdr3_nt: TGTGCCAGCAGCGTAGCGGGCTCTGGGGCCAACGTCCTGACTTTC

clone_size: .
v_call: TRBV2
d_call: .
j_call: TRBJ2-7
cdr3_aa: CASSGVTLSEQYF
cdr3_nt: TGTGCCAGCTCAGGGGTGACACTGAGCGAGCAGTACTTC

clone_size: .
v_call: TRBV5-1
d_call: TRBD1
j_call: TRBJ2-1
cdr3_aa: CASSLGQGNEQFF
cdr3_nt: TGCGCCAGCAGCTTGGGACAGGGCAATGAGCAGTTCTTC

clone_size: once
v_call: TRBV5-1
d_call: TRBD2
j_call: TRBJ2-1
cdr3_aa: CASSFLAGEQFF
cdr3_nt: TGCGCCAGCAGCTTTCTAGCGGGGGAGCAGTTCTTC

clone_size: .
v_call: TRBV15
d_call: TRBD2
j_call: TRBJ2-1
cdr3_aa: CATSRPGTSGAQAYNEQFF
cdr3_nt: TGTGCCACCAGCAGACCCGGGACTAGCGGGGCTCAAGCCTACAATGAGCAGTTCTTC

clone_size: few
v_call: TRBV28
d_call: .
j_call: TRBJ2-2
cdr3_aa: CASSLRGGELFF
cdr3_nt: TGTGCCAGCAGTTTAAGGGGCGGGGAGCTGTTTTTT

clone_size: .
v_call: TRBV2
d_call: .
j_call: TRBJ1-5
cdr3_aa: CASLGDNQPQHF
cdr3_nt: TGTGCCAGCCTAGGGGACAATCAGCCCCAGCATTTT